This T cell receptor beta chain came from a study of blood T cell repertoires in COVID-19. Study background: Sites in the United States, Italy and Spain provided acute and convalescent COVID-19 samples. The analysed material was cDNA or gDNA that came from T cells, B-cell-depleted T cells, or PBMCs.

V lost 4 bases and J lost 9; bases outside the gene matches: 12. This CDR3 contains 16 residues. Germline V gene sequence: CDR1 SGHRS, CDR2 YFSETQ. Original handling: Amplifying reference gene primers gave estimates of nucleated cell counts. The data were produced by immunoSEQ multiplex PCR, yet TCRdb's version contains in-frame clones alone and is incomplete. The V and J calls and clone size were taken over from that table, and D and trimming were inferred from the DNA. The sample holds under 150,000 clones, roughly 80% seen once. Input material: peripheral blood. The chain links TRBV5-1 to TRBJ2-1, with 11 nucleotides matching TRBD2. The source is a man between 65 and 85 years old with acute or convalescent COVID-19. The CDR3 sequence: CASSPRVSGGEVEQFF. The CDR3 DNA reads TGCGCCAGCAGCCCCCGGGTTAGCGGGGGGGAAGTTGAGCAGTTCTTC.